This is a list of T cell receptor beta chains from one sample in a study of shared clonotypes between healthy human individuals. Some clones are missing from TCRdb's copy, which holds only in-frame ones; the method was immunoSEQ multiplex PCR. This table holds around 700,000 clones, around 72% found once. The sequenced sample consisted of memory CD4+ T cells sorted from blood. These receptors originate from a woman in her thirties in good health. Both conserved end residues are part of each CDR3. A D gene is named only where the DNA matches it firmly. Clone sizes are given selectively: once, few, many, or a class where the clone is expanded.

>TRBJ2-5|-|-|TRBV5-1
TGCGCCAGCAGCTTGACCCTATCTGGAGAGACCCAGTACTTC
CASSLTLSGETQYF
>TRBJ2-2|-|-|TRBV19
TGTGCCAGTTCCATAACGGGGGGCCCCGGGGAGCTGTTTTTT
CASSITGGPGELFF
>TRBJ2-7|-|few|TRBV19
TGTGCCAGTAGTAACGTTAGTCCCTACGAGCAGTACTTC
CASSNVSPYEQYF
>TRBJ2-6|TRBD1|-|TRBV28
TGTGCCAGCAGTTCCAGACAGGGTCGTTCTGGGGCCAACGTCCTGACTTTC
CASSSRQGRSGANVLTF
>TRBJ2-7|-|-|TRBV27
TGTGCCAGCAGGACCTTAACTAGAGGGATCTCCTACGAGCAGTACTTC
CASRTLTRGISYEQYF
>TRBJ1-2|-|-|TRBV28
TGTGCCAGCAGTTACCTAGCGTATGGCTACACCTTC
CASSYLAYGYTF
>TRBJ2-5|-|few|TRBV29-1
TGCAGCGATCAGGGCCCTTCGGAGACCCAGTACTTC
CSDQGPSETQYF
>TRBJ1-1|-|-|TRBV19
TGTGCCAGTAGTATTAGACGCCGGGTGAACACTGAAGCTTTCTTT
CASSIRRRVNTEAFF
>TRBJ2-7|TRBD1|-|TRBV5-1
TGCGCCAGCAGCAAATTTACAGGGGGCGTTAGGAACGAGCAGTACTTC
CASSKFTGGVRNEQYF
>TRBJ2-7|TRBD2|-|TRBV27
TGTGCCAGCAGTATTAGCGGGACCTCCTACGAGCAGTACTTC
CASSISGTSYEQYF
>TRBJ1-4|-|-|TRBV6-1
TGTGCCAGCAGTGCCTTGCGGGGGGACGGGGAAAAACTGTTTTTT
CASSALRGDGEKLFF
>TRBJ2-1|-|-|TRBV13
TGTGCCAGCAGCTTAGCCAAGGGACTTTTAACCTACAATGAGCAGTTCTTC
CASSLAKGLLTYNEQFF
>TRBJ2-1|-|-|TRBV7-2
TGTGCCAGCAGCCCAGTGGCACTAGTAAACAATGAGCAGTTCTTC
CASSPVALVNNEQFF
>TRBJ2-7|-|-|TRBV6-1
TGTGCCAGCAGCCCCCAGGACAGTAGCTCCTACGAGCAGTACTTC
CASSPQDSSSYEQYF
>TRBJ2-1|-|-|TRBV5-1
TGCGCCAGCAGCTTGCGCAATGAGCAGTTCTTC
CASSLRNEQFF
>TRBJ2-7|TRBD1|many|TRBV11-2
TGTGCCAGCAGCTTAGATCTCGGGACAGGGGACTACGAGCAGTACTTC
CASSLDLGTGDYEQYF
>TRBJ2-1|-|-|TRBV9
TGTGCCAGCAGTGAAGGTACGACGGGCGGATACAATGAGCAGTTCTTC
CASSEGTTGGYNEQFF
>TRBJ2-7|TRBD2|-|TRBV6-5
TGTGCCAGCAGTTCTCAGCGGGAGTGGGGCGAGCAGTACTTC
CASSSQREWGEQYF
>TRBJ2-7|-|-|TRBV4-1
TGCGCCAGCAGCCTAGACAGGGAGCGGGGGTACGAGCAGTACTTC
CASSLDRERGYEQYF
>TRBJ2-5|TRBD2|few|TRBV28
TGTGCCAGCAGTCCCCGACTAGCGGGAGTAGAGACCCAGTACTTC
CASSPRLAGVETQYF
>TRBJ1-4|-|-|TRBV28
TGTGCCAGCAGTAAAAATGAAAAACTGTTTTTT
CASSKNEKLFF
>TRBJ1-1|-|few|TRBV29-1
TGCAGCGTGGGACTTAACACTGAAGCTTTCTTT
CSVGLNTEAFF
>TRBJ2-7|-|-|TRBV5-1
TGCGCCAGCAGCGATGGACAGCCGTACGAGCAGTACTTC
CASSDGQPYEQYF
>TRBJ2-1|TRBD1|-|TRBV13
TGTGCCAGCAGCTCCCGGGGACAGTCTCCCTACAATGAGCAGTTCTTC
CASSSRGQSPYNEQFF
>TRBJ2-1|TRBD2|-|TRBV5-1
TGCGCCAGCAGGTGGACTAGCGGGAGTCCTGAGTACAATGAGCAGTTCTTC
CASRWTSGSPEYNEQFF
>TRBJ1-2|TRBD1|-|TRBV2
TGTGCCAGCAGCTTTGGACAGGGGGACTATGGCTACACCTTC
CASSFGQGDYGYTF
>TRBJ2-7|-|-|TRBV28
TGTGCCAGCAGTTTAAGTTTACGCTACGAGCAGTACTTC
CASSLSLRYEQYF
>TRBJ1-2|-|-|TRBV28
TGTGCCAGCAGGGCTCTACGTGGCTACACCTTC
CASRALRGYTF
>TRBJ1-5|-|-|TRBV6-5
TGTGCCAGCAGTTACTCCGAGGGGTCACAGCCCCAGCATTTT
CASSYSEGSQPQHF
>TRBJ1-5|TRBD1|-|TRBV19
TGTGCCAGTAGTCCCCCCGACAGGGGGCCTCAGCCCCAGCATTTT
CASSPPDRGPQPQHF
>TRBJ2-1|TRBD2|-|TRBV11-3
TGTGCCAGCAGCTTTACCGCGGCGGGAGGGCAGTTCTTC
CASSFTAAGGQFF
>TRBJ2-1|-|-|TRBV18
TGTGCCAGCTCACCACCGGTCGGGGGATCTGAGCAGTTCTTC
CASSPPVGGSEQFF
>TRBJ2-1|-|few|TRBV11-2
TGTGCCAGCAGCTTAGTTGATTGGGCCTCGGGCAATGAGCAGTTCTTC
CASSLVDWASGNEQFF
>TRBJ2-7|-|few|TRBV30
TGTGCCTGGAGTGTAGATCAGACGGTTGGGTACTTC
CAWSVDQTVGYF
>TRBJ2-7|TRBD2|-|TRBV6-5
TGTGCCAGCAGTTACTCACTAGCGGCCTACGAGCAGTACTTC
CASSYSLAAYEQYF
>TRBJ2-5|TRBD1|few|TRBV6-6
TGTGCCAGCAGTGACCCGGGACAGGGGGCGACCCAGTACTTC
CASSDPGQGATQYF
>TRBJ2-7|-|-|TRBV6-1
TGTGCCAGCGGCGGGGACGAGCAGTACTTC
CASGGDEQYF
>TRBJ2-3|TRBD2|-|TRBV4-1
TGCGCCAGCAGCCGGCTACCGGGACTAGCGGCCAGTGGGGATACGCAGTATTTT
CASSRLPGLAASGDTQYF
>TRBJ1-1|-|few|TRBV21-1
TGTGCCAGCAGGCAGACAGGACTTGGGGGGAGGAGGGAAGCTTTCTTT
CASRQTGLGGRREAFF
>TRBJ1-1|TRBD1|-|TRBV15
TGTGCCACCAGCAGAGATCCGACAGGGGATGACACTGAAGCTTTCTTT
CATSRDPTGDDTEAFF
>TRBJ2-1|-|-|TRBV5-4
TGTGCCAGCAGCTTGGATGGGGCGGGACGCCCTTGGAATGAGCAGTTCTTC
CASSLDGAGRPWNEQFF
>TRBJ1-2|-|-|TRBV18
TGTGCCAGCTCACCTTCCGCGACATCCTCTTATGGCTACACCTTC
CASSPSATSSYGYTF
>TRBJ2-7|-|few|TRBV11-2
TGTGCCAGCAGCTTGGGCGTGCTTGGGCAAAGCTCCTACGAGCAGTACTTC
CASSLGVLGQSSYEQYF
>TRBJ1-3|TRBD1|once|TRBV30
TGTGCCTGGAGTCAAGACAGGGGGGCATCTGGAAACACCATATATTTT
CAWSQDRGASGNTIYF
>TRBJ2-1|-|-|TRBV7-9
TGTGCCAGCAGCTTCGGGGACGGAGGTTACAATGAGCAGTTCTTC
CASSFGDGGYNEQFF
>TRBJ2-4|-|-|TRBV2
TGTGCCAGCAGCGAGAAGGAAGCGGGTCTAGCCAAAAACATTCAGTACTTC
CASSEKEAGLAKNIQYF
>TRBJ1-2|-|-|TRBV2
TGTGCCAGCAGTGGAGGGTTCGGCTACACCTTC
CASSGGFGYTF
>TRBJ1-5|TRBD1|-|TRBV7-6
TGTGCCAGCAGCCGACAGGGCGACCAGCCCCAGCATTTT
CASSRQGDQPQHF
>TRBJ1-1|TRBD1|-|TRBV18
TGTGCCAGCTCGCTGGAACAGGGGGTTGTTGGCACTGAAGCTTTCTTT
CASSLEQGVVGTEAFF
>TRBJ2-7|TRBD2|once|TRBV5-1
TGCGCCAGCAGCTTTGCGGGAGAGGTCGAGCAGTACTTC
CASSFAGEVEQYF
>TRBJ1-1|-|-|TRBV18
TGTGCCAGCTCACAGAGGACCCGGCCCGACACTGAAGCTTTCTTT
CASSQRTRPDTEAFF
>TRBJ2-7|TRBD2|-|TRBV19
TGTGCCAGTAGTAGCGGGGACTACTCCTACGAGCAGTACTTC
CASSSGDYSYEQYF
>TRBJ2-1|TRBD1|-|TRBV11-2
TGTGCCAGCAGCCGAGGACAGGGGGGGGCTGAGCAGTTCTTC
CASSRGQGGAEQFF
>TRBJ2-7|-|-|TRBV28
TGTGCCAGCAGTTTGGACACCTCCTACGAGCAGTACTTC
CASSLDTSYEQYF
>TRBJ1-1|TRBD1|-|TRBV5-1
TGCGCCAGCAGCGCGACAGGGGCCGAAGCTTTCTTT
CASSATGAEAFF
>TRBJ1-1|-|-|TRBV2
TGTGCCAGCAGTGAAGCTGTGGGCTACACTGAAGCTTTCTTT
CASSEAVGYTEAFF
>TRBJ2-2|TRBD1|few|TRBV5-1
TGCGCCAGCAGCCCGGGACAGGACACCGGGGAGCTGTTTTTT
CASSPGQDTGELFF
>TRBJ2-7|-|once|TRBV7-2
TGTGCCAGCAGCTTTTGGCTCAGCGAGCAGTACTTC
CASSFWLSEQYF
>TRBJ2-4|-|once|TRBV5-1
TGCGCCAGCAGCTTGTCTGCCCCCAACCGCGACATTCAGTACTTC
CASSLSAPNRDIQYF
>TRBJ1-5|-|-|TRBV30
TGTGCCTGGAGTCCCTCGGACGATCAGCCCCAGCATTTT
CAWSPSDDQPQHF